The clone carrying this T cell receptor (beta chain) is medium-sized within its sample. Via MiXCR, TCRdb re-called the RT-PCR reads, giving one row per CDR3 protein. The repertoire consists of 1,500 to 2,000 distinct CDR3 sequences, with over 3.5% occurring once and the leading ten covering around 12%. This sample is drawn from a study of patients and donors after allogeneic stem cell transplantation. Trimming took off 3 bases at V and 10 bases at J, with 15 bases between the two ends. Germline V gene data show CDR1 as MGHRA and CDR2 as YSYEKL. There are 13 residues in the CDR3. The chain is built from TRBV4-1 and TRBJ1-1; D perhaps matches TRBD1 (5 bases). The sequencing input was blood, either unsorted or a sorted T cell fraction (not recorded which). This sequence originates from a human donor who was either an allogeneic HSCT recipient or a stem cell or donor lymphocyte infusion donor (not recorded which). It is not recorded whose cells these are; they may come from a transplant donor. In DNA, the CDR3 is TGCGCCAGCAGCCAGGAGAGGGGTCTAGTAGCTTTCTTT. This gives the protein CASSQERGLVAFF.